This T cell receptor beta chain was sequenced during a study of technical replicates of blood from a handful of donors. The V gene's germline CDR1 is GTSNPN and CDR2 SVGIG (reference sequence). The ends were cut back, 0 bases at V and 0 bases at J, with 5 bases in the middle. The CDR3 is made up of 13 amino acids. Profiling relied on immunoSEQ multiplex PCR, and the TCRdb table lists in-frame clones only, not all of them. The data contain roughly 76,000 clones, about 90% of them singletons. The TCR originated in a human donor in good health. Some clones in this sample may be carry-over from other donors' samples. The genes are TRBV30 and TRBJ2-5; D is unclear. The sample was T cells isolated from PBMCs. CDR3 loop: CAWSVIDQETQYF. DNA of the CDR3: TGTGCCTGGAGTGTAATAGACCAAGAGACCCAGTACTTC.